The source of this T cell receptor beta chain is a study of blood T cell repertoires in COVID-19. Background on the study: In each case, the material was cDNA or gDNA derived from T cells, B-cell-depleted T cells, or PBMCs.

Authors' methods: Counts of nucleated cells, estimated from reference gene primer amplification, were obtained. Profiled with immunoSEQ multiplex PCR; TCRdb holds only in-frame clones, not every one. V and J calls and clone size are those listed in that table; D and trimming were worked out from the DNA. The sample has about 200,000 clones, more than 70% seen once. Cohorts were assigned according to the clinical history that participants reported. V lost 4 bases, J lost 2 bases, and 15 bases lay in between. CDR1 SGHTA and CDR2 FQGNSA come from the germline V gene. The CDR3 is 15 residues long. Sequencing input: PBMCs or T cells enriched from blood (not recorded which). The J gene is TRBJ2-7, the V gene TRBV7-2; D unclear. The TCR sequence derives from a man aged 35-49 years with acute COVID-19. The CDR3 protein is CASSSRLYSPYEQYF. In DNA, the CDR3 is TGTGCCAGCAGCTCCCGGTTGTACTCACCCTACGAGCAGTACTTC.